This T cell receptor beta chain was found in a study of blood T cell repertoires in COVID-19. In the study overall: COVID-19 samples from acute and convalescent phases originated in the United States, Italy and Spain. Sources were T cells, B-cell-depleted T cells, or PBMCs; the material itself was cDNA or gDNA.

Under the authors' procedure: How many nucleated cells were present was estimated from reference gene primer amplification. Generated by immunoSEQ multiplex PCR, the TCRdb table keeps only in-frame clones and is missing some. V, J and clone size are those of that table, while D and trimming were read from the DNA. The sample gives around 300,000 clones, approximately 85% of which show up once; 9.5% to 11% is in the top ten. The CDR3 is 13 residues long. Germline CDR1 reads SQVTM; CDR2 reads ANQGSEA. The junction had 2 bases not matched to a gene; V was cut back by 6 bases and J by 3 bases. The source is a woman between 65 and 79 years old with acute or convalescent COVID-19. The source material was peripheral blood. The V and J genes are TRBV29-1 and TRBJ2-1, with 10 positions matching TRBD2. CDR3 in amino acids: CSVSGGDYNEQFF. CDR3 DNA: TGCAGCGTCAGCGGGGGGGACTACAATGAGCAGTTCTTC.